The table lists the clone carrying this T cell receptor beta chain with a count of one. Its antigen is unknown. The sample originates from a study of cytomegalovirus exposure and HLA in healthy donors. Study at large: In a later analysis, the approximately 120 validation repertoires were reported to have used the same platform as the 650 to 800 first-cohort repertoires. Study observations and caveats: A few chains linked to CMV were shown in vitro to be specific for CMV antigens.

The CDR3 has 11 amino acids. CDR1 is SGHRS and CDR2 is YFSETQ in the germline V gene. V was clipped by 4 bases and J by 2 bases, with 3 bases between them. The assay was immunoSEQ multiplex PCR, and TCRdb's table has in-frame clones only and misses some. Of around 140,000 clones in the sample, approximately 94% were seen once. The origin of this receptor is a man between 18 and 29 years old in good health and CMV-seropositive. The J gene is TRBJ2-5, the V gene TRBV5-1, with D unresolved. The sample taken for sequencing was PBMCs. CDR3 sequence reads: CASSIQETQYF. The CDR3 bases are TGCGCCAGCAGCATACAAGAGACCCAGTACTTC.